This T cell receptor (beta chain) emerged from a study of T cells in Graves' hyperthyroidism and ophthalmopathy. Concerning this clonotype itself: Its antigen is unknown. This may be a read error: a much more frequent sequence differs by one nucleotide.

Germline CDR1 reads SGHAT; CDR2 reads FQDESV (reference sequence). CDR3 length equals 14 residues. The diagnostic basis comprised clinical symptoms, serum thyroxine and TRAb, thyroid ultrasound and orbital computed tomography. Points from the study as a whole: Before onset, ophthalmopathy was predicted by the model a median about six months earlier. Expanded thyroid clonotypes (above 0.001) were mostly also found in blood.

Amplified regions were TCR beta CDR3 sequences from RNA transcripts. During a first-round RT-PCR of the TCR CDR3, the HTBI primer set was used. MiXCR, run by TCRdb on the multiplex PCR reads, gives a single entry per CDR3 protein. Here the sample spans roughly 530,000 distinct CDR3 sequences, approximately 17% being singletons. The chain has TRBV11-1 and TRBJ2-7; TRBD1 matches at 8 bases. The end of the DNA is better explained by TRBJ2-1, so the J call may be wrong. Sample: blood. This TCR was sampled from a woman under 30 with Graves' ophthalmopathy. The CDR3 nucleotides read TGTGCCAGCAGCTTAGGACAGGGGTGGTACGAGCAGTTCTTC. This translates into CASSLGQGWYEQFF.